This TCR beta chain was captured in a study of OX40 agonist ivuxolimab in advanced cancers. Across the whole study: Partial responses were achieved by three patients, one with hepatocellular carcinoma and two with cutaneous melanoma.

This CDR3 region has 15 residues. Germline V gene sequence: CDR1 SGHRS, CDR2 YFSETQ. V trimming: 7 bases; J trimming: 3 bases; junction bases outside the gene matches: 10. Samples of blood were obtained at baseline, on cycle 4 day 1, and on cycle 7 day 1. This clone was detected only once. Data came from immunoSEQ multiplex PCR; TCRdb stores just in-frame clones and leaves some out. Of tens of thousands of clones in the sample, just over 85% are singletons; the top ten hold about 1%. Sequencing used CD4+ or CD8+ T cells sorted from blood, obtained in a trial of the OX40 agonist ivuxolimab. The chain carries TRBV5-1 and TRBJ1-3; the match to TRBD1 covers 7 bases. This receptor was identified in an adult with an advanced solid tumor such as melanoma, head and neck, liver or kidney cancer. The CDR3 region has the DNA TGCGCCAGCTCCCGGGAGGGGGCAGGTGGAAACACCATATATTTT. Translated: CASSREGAGGNTIYF.